One and the same sample provided the 17 T cell receptor beta chains below, sequenced in a study of T cells in Graves' hyperthyroidism and ophthalmopathy. RNA transcripts yielded amplified TCR beta CDR3 regions. The HTBI set primed first-round TCR CDR3 RT-PCR. Using its own MiXCR run on the multiplex PCR reads, TCRdb lists one record per CDR3 protein. The table records a few hundred thousand distinct CDR3 sequences, 15% of them present only once. Sequencing was done on a sample of blood. These receptor sequences come from a woman in her 30s with Graves' hyperthyroidism.

This clonotype was seen many times. The V and J genes are TRBV6-5 and TRBJ2-7; 8 nucleotides line up with TRBD2. CDR1 is MNHEY, CDR2 SVGAGI, per germline. The CDR3 consists of 16 residues. Trimming took 1 base from V and 5 from J; bases not matched to a gene: 10. The CDR3 is CASSYYTPGLENEQYF. In nucleotides, the CDR3 is TGTGCCAGCAGTTACTATACCCCGGGACTAGAAAACGAGCAGTACTTC.

This clonotype was detected a few times. The chain joins TRBV11-2 to TRBJ2-1; 8 bases line up with TRBD1. Per the germline V gene, CDR1 is SGHAT and CDR2 is FQNNGV. With V trimmed by 1 base and J by 6 bases, 5 bases remained unmatched. The CDR3 loop spans 15 amino acids. CDR3 protein: CASSLVGDRGNEQFF. In DNA, the CDR3 is TGTGCCAGCAGCTTAGTGGGAGACAGGGGCAATGAGCAGTTCTTC. The whole variable domain, filled in from reference TRBV11-2 and TRBJ2-1, reads EAGVAQSPRYKIIEKRQSVAFWCNPISGHATLYWYQQILGQGPKLLIQFQNNGVVDDSQLPKDRFSAERLKGVDSTLKIQPAKLEDSAVYLCASSLVGDRGNEQFFGPGTRLTVL.

The chain links TRBV10-3 to TRBJ2-3; tentatively, D is TRBD1 (5 bases). Germline CDR1 reads ENHRY; CDR2 reads SYGVKD. The germline V and J ends were trimmed by 6 bases and 0 bases, with 16 bases remaining between them. CDR3 size: 16 residues. The CDR3 sequence is CAIRSLTDPSTDTQYF. In nucleotides, the CDR3 is TGTGCCATCAGATCCCTGACAGACCCTAGCACAGATACGCAGTATTTT.

The rearrangement uses TRBV10-3 and TRBJ2-1, with a possible D match to TRBD1 (6 bases). CDR3 length equals 15 residues. Germline V gene lookup returns CDR1 ENHRY and CDR2 SYGVKD. V lost 6 bases, J lost 2 bases, and 14 bases lay in between. In DNA, the CDR3 is TGTGCCATCAGGGAACAGGGTACGGCCTACAATGAGCAGTTCTTC. Protein sequence: CAIREQGTAYNEQFF.

The table lists this clonotype with a few counts. At one end the junction does not follow the germline gene, possibly because of a read error. The gene calls are TRBV5-1 and TRBJ1-5, with TRBD1 as a possible D gene (5 bases). The CDR3 consists of 15 residues. The germline gives CDR1 SGHRS, CDR2 YFSETQ. In nucleotides, the CDR3 is TGCACCAGCAGTTCCGGGACCGATAGCAATCAGCCCCAGCATTTT. The encoded protein is CTSSSGTDSNQPQHF.

This clonotype was counted at least ten times. This rearrangement joins TRBV6-5 to TRBJ2-1; TRBD1 agrees at 9 bases. This CDR3 is built from 18 residues. The junction had 12 bases not matched to a gene; V was cut back by 0 bases and J by 6 bases. The germline V gene has CDR1 MNHEY and CDR2 SVGAGI. The DNA of the CDR3 is TGTGCCAGCAGTTACTCGATCTTTGGACAGGGGAAGTTCAATGAGCAGTTCTTC. Its translation: CASSYSIFGQGKFNEQFF.

This clonotype was seen more than once but under ten times. The genes are TRBV9 and TRBJ2-1; D unresolved. V was cut by 2 bases and J by 8 bases, with 8 bases left in between. The CDR3 loop spans 12 amino acids. Germline values: CDR1 SGDLS, CDR2 YYNGEE. Here the CDR3 reads CASSVSGHEQFF. The CDR3 DNA follows: TGTGCCAGCAGCGTTTCGGGTCATGAGCAGTTCTTC.

This clonotype has at least ten counts. This chain uses TRBV2 with TRBJ1-1; 8 nucleotides match TRBD1. The V gene end was trimmed by 6 bases and the J gene end by 5 bases; junction bases not matched to a gene: 8. This CDR3 is built from 14 residues. CDR1 and CDR2 from the germline V gene are SNHLY and FYNNEI. The DNA of the CDR3 is TGTGCCAGCAGAACTGGACAGGGTTGGACTGAAGCTTTCTTT. Protein product: CASRTGQGWTEAFF.

The chain couples TRBV3-1 to TRBJ2-3, with 9 nucleotides matching TRBD2. Germline trimming cut 4 bases from V and 6 bases from J; bases unmatched to any gene: 8. This CDR3 is built from 15 residues. Germline CDR1 reads LGHDT; CDR2 reads YNNKEL (reference sequence). CDR3 DNA: TGTGCCAGCAGCCCTCGAGCGGGAGGATGGGATACGCAGTATTTT. As protein: CASSPRAGGWDTQYF.

This clonotype was detected only a few times. V is TRBV19 and J is TRBJ2-2, with 9 bases fitting TRBD2. The germline CDR1 and CDR2 sequences are LNHDA and SQIVND (reference sequence). The CDR3 length is 17 residues. With V trimmed by 8 bases and J by 6 bases, 16 bases remained unmatched. The CDR3 loop is CASARVFSAGGPGELFF. CDR3 sequence (DNA): TGTGCCAGTGCTCGGGTCTTTTCGGCGGGAGGGCCCGGGGAGCTGTTTTTT. Combining the CDR3 with reference TRBV19 and TRBJ2-2 gives the whole variable domain DGGITQSPKYLFRKEGQNVTLSCEQNLNHDAMYWYRQDPGQGLRLIYYSQIVNDFQKGDIAEGYSVSREKKESFPLTVTSAQKNPTAFYLCASARVFSAGGPGELFFGEGSRLTVL.

This chain joins TRBV10-1 and TRBJ2-2; TRBD1 aligns across 10 bases. The ends lost 8 bases at V and 5 bases at J; junction bases unmatched: 8. Germline-derived CDR1 and CDR2 are WNHNN and SYGVQD (reference sequence). The CDR3 extends over 15 amino acids. The CDR3 spells CASRRQGAGTGELFF. CDR3 nucleotide sequence: TGCGCCAGCCGGCGACAGGGGGCAGGGACCGGGGAGCTGTTTTTT.

This clonotype was recorded many times. In DNA, the CDR3 is TGTGCCAGCAGGGTTCACTCTGGGGCCAACGTCCTGACTTTC. Its translation: CASRVHSGANVLTF. This chain joins TRBV2 and TRBJ2-6; D call uncertain. This CDR3 contains 14 residues. Germline lookup yields CDR1 SNHLY and CDR2 FYNNEI. Between the trimmed V and J ends, which lost 6 bases and 0 bases, there was a span of 6 bases.

This clonotype has at least ten counts. The chain has TRBV12-3 or TRBV12-4 and TRBJ2-7, with 7 bases aligning to TRBD2. The V segment lost 6 bases and the J segment 4 bases; nucleotides outside the gene matches: 9. The CDR3 covers 14 residues. The CDR3 loop is CASSPDGGYYEQYF. CDR3 in DNA: TGTGCCAGCAGCCCGGACGGGGGGTATTACGAGCAGTACTTC.

This clonotype was recorded at least ten times. V gene TRBV28 combines with J gene TRBJ2-7; possibly TRBD2 for D (6 bases). The CDR3 covers 15 residues. V was cut by 4 bases and J by 2 bases, with 15 bases left in between. The V gene's germline CDR1 is MDHEN and CDR2 SYDVKM. CDR3 region: CASSSTSNGAYEQYF. CDR3 sequence (DNA): TGTGCCAGCAGTTCAACTAGCAATGGCGCCTACGAGCAGTACTTC.

This chain connects TRBV20-1 to TRBJ2-1; D remains ambiguous. CDR3 length: 11 residues. Trimming cost V 6 bases and J 7 bases, with 10 bases left between them. CDR1 is DFQATT, CDR2 SNEGSKA, per germline (reference sequence). The CDR3 here is CSAQSWNEQFF. CDR3 sequence (DNA): TGCAGTGCCCAGTCGTGGAATGAGCAGTTCTTC.

The V and J genes are TRBV6-5 and TRBJ2-4; D is perhaps TRBD1 or TRBD2 (6 bases each). The CDR3 is 15 amino acids. The ends were cut back, 4 bases at V and 7 bases at J, with 17 bases in the middle. Germline loops: CDR1 MNHEY, CDR2 SVGAGI. The CDR3 DNA sequence: TGTGCCAGCAGTTCCGGAGGGGCAGGACAGAACATTCAGTACTTC. Amino acid sequence: CASSSGGAGQNIQYF.

This clonotype came up many times. The V gene is TRBV30, the J gene TRBJ1-2; 7 nucleotides align to TRBD1. Germline values: CDR1 GTSNPN, CDR2 SVGIG (reference sequence). The CDR3 is 13 amino acids. Trimming at V came to 4 bases and at J to 3 bases, leaving 5 bases not matched to a gene. CDR3 nucleotide sequence: TGTGCCTGGACCAGGGACAGTTACTATGGCTACACCTTC. It specifies CAWTRDSYYGYTF.